The 11 T cell receptor beta chains in this list originate from one sample, sequenced in a study of cytomegalovirus exposure and HLA in healthy donors. Amplification used 60 Vbeta primers and 13 Jbeta primers. Clones were sequenced by immunoSEQ multiplex PCR, and TCRdb holds only the in-frame ones, with some missing. Seen here are about 140,000 clones, more than 7.5% observed once, and the top ten hold 1.8%. The material sequenced was PBMCs. The receptors derive from a man between 50 and 59 years old in good health and CMV-seronegative.

This clone appeared a few times. The V gene is TRBV5-6, the J gene TRBJ2-5, with 8 bases fitting TRBD2. Germline CDR1 and CDR2: SGHDT and YYEEEE. The length of the CDR3 is 14 residues. V gave up 0 bases and J gave up 4 bases; unmatched junction bases: 2. CDR3 region: CASSLELAGETQYF. The DNA for the CDR3 is TGTGCCAGCAGCTTGGAGCTAGCGGGAGAGACCCAGTACTTC.

The V call is TRBV28, the J call TRBJ2-3; 8 nucleotides align to TRBD2. The CDR3 totals 15 residues. Germline-derived CDR1 and CDR2 are MDHEN and SYDVKM. Unmatched junction bases numbered 9, after V lost 6 bases and J lost 4 bases. The CDR3 DNA reads TGTGCCAGCAGAGCCGGGACTAGGTCCCCAGATACGCAGTATTTT. This sequence encodes CASRAGTRSPDTQYF.

The chain combines TRBV9 with TRBJ2-7; 7 nucleotides align to TRBD1. The CDR3 totals 16 residues. Looked up from germline, CDR1 is SGDLS and CDR2 is YYNGEE. J lost 5 bases, V lost 3 bases, and 14 bases had no gene match. The CDR3 DNA is TGTGCCAGCAGCGATCGACAGGGTTTCGAGTCCGACGAGCAGTACTTC. Protein product: CASSDRQGFESDEQYF.

This clone was seen more than once but under ten times. V is TRBV11-1 and J is TRBJ1-4; a weak D match, TRBD1 (6 bases). Germline V CDR1 and CDR2: SGHAT, FQDESV (reference sequence). CDR3 size: 16 residues. Between the trimmed V and J ends, which lost 3 bases and 7 bases, there was a span of 18 bases. In nucleotides, the CDR3 is TGTGCCAGCAGCTTCAAAGCGGGGGGCGCCGGTGAAAAACTGTTTTTT. This encodes CASSFKAGGAGEKLFF.

The rearrangement joins TRBV29-1 to TRBJ2-5, with 10 nucleotides matching TRBD1. Trimming removed 0 bases from V and 0 bases from J; junction bases left unmatched: 7. The germline V gene encodes CDR1 SQVTM and CDR2 ANQGSEA. CDR3 length: 17 residues. The CDR3 loop reads CSVEDQGTGAYQETQYF. The CDR3 nucleotides are TGCAGCGTTGAAGATCAAGGGACAGGGGCGTACCAAGAGACCCAGTACTTC.

This clone was seen a handful of times. The V and J genes are TRBV7-2 and TRBJ2-3; 8 nucleotides line up with TRBD2. J was trimmed by 2 bases and V by 3 bases; bases with no gene match: 4. There are 15 residues in the CDR3. Germline V lookup: CDR1 SGHTA, CDR2 FQGNSA. The CDR3 bases are TGTGCCAGCAGCTTCTCGGGGGGGCCCACAGATACGCAGTATTTT. Translated, it gives CASSFSGGPTDTQYF.

The J gene is TRBJ2-1, the V gene TRBV6-6, with 12 bases matching TRBD2. The V gene's germline CDR1 is MNHNY and CDR2 SVGAGI (reference sequence). CDR3 size: 15 residues. The junction had 6 bases not matched to a gene; V was cut back by 5 bases and J by 7 bases. CDR3 DNA sequence: TGTGCCAGCAGTCGACTAGCGGGAGCTAAGAATGAGCAGTTCTTC. This encodes CASSRLAGAKNEQFF.

The table lists this clone with a few counts. Other DNA sequences in this sample translate to the same CDR3. V usage is TRBV5-1 and J usage is TRBJ1-1, with 7 nucleotides matching TRBD1. Trimming removed 3 bases from V and 0 bases from J; junction bases left unmatched: 2. CDR3 length: 14 residues. Germline V lookup: CDR1 SGHRS, CDR2 YFSETQ. The CDR3: CASSSQGLNTEAFF. CDR3 coding DNA: TGCGCCAGCAGCTCACAGGGGTTGAACACTGAAGCTTTCTTT.

This clone was counted between two and nine times. The chain combines TRBV2 with TRBJ2-7, with 13 nucleotides matching TRBD2. This CDR3 has 15 amino acids. The junction had 4 bases not matched to a gene; V was cut back by 4 bases and J by 4 bases. CDR1 and CDR2 (germline): SNHLY, FYNNEI. The CDR3 bases are TGTGCCAGCAGTGCCGGGACTAGCGGGGTATACGAGCAGTACTTC. Residues: CASSAGTSGVYEQYF. Supplemented by reference TRBV2 and TRBJ2-7, the full variable domain reads EPEVTQTPSHQVTQMGQEVILRCVPISNHLYFYWYRQILGQKVEFLVSFYNNEISEKSEIFDDQFSVERPDGSNFTLKIRSTKLEDSAMYFCASSAGTSGVYEQYFGPGTRLTVT.

The chain joins TRBV10-3 to TRBJ2-3, with TRBD2 identical over 12 bases. V shed 0 bases, J shed 4 bases, and the junction held 2 bases outside the gene matches. This CDR3 comprises 16 residues. CDR1 ENHRY and CDR2 SYGVKD come from the germline V gene. CDR3 residues: CAISESPSGGADTQYF. As DNA, the CDR3 is TGTGCCATCAGTGAGTCGCCTAGCGGGGGGGCAGATACGCAGTATTTT.

This clone was seen a few times. This chain uses TRBV28 with TRBJ1-1; D remains unclear. The length of the CDR3 is 14 residues. Trimming shortened V by 6 bases and J by 5 bases, and 16 bases separated the two germline ends. Germline V lookup: CDR1 MDHEN, CDR2 SYDVKM. Here the CDR3 reads CASSPSGRGTEAFF. CDR3 DNA: TGTGCCAGCAGCCCATCCGGGCGAGGGACTGAAGCTTTCTTT.